This T cell receptor beta chain originates from a study of blood T cell repertoires in COVID-19. For the study at large: PBMCs, B-cell-depleted T cells, or T cells provided the cDNA or gDNA that made up the material.

The CDR3 consists of 17 residues. Germline CDR1 is GTSNPN and CDR2 is SVGIG (reference sequence). J was trimmed by 8 bases and V by 1 base; bases with no gene match: 11. Generated by immunoSEQ multiplex PCR, the TCRdb table keeps only in-frame clones and is missing some. Of about 230,000 clones in the sample, around 84% are singletons; the top ten hold around a tenth. Sample: peripheral blood. The rearrangement joins TRBV30 to TRBJ2-2; 12 positions match TRBD2. The sequence was collected from a man aged 45-60 years with COVID-19, enrolled during active disease. The CDR3 nucleotides are TGTGCCTGGAGTGGGACTAGCGGGATTCCGCAGAGAGGGGAGCTGTTTTTT. It is translated as CAWSGTSGIPQRGELFF. Drawing the rest from reference TRBV30 and TRBJ2-2, the complete variable domain is SQTIHQWPATLVQPVGSPLSLECTVEGTSNPNLYWYRQAAGRGLQLLFYSVGIGQISSEVPQNLSASRPQDRQFILSSKKLLLSDSGFYLCAWSGTSGIPQRGELFFGEGSRLTVL.